Below are 23 T cell receptor beta chains sequenced from a single sample in a study of PD-L1 blockade in urothelial cancer (dated by TCRdb to about 2017). Library prep was done by the immunoSEQ multiplex PCR assay. The table comes from immuneACCESS by way of TCRdb, which keeps in-frame sequences with V and J called. Part of the clones is missing from these tables; in studies checked, under half for an unresolved V gene and the rest for unknown reasons. Within this sample are 95,000 to 100,000 clones, with around 90% of them counted one time only. Approximately 2% of the sample comes from the top ten. The sample's time point label, decoded: pretreatment peripheral blood. The material was PBMCs, obtained around atezolizumab (anti-PD-L1) treatment. These receptors were taken from a man between 60 and 70 years old with urothelial cancer.

The rearrangement uses TRBV6-1 and TRBJ2-7; no reliable D call. CDR1 and CDR2 (germline): MNHNS, SASEGT. The ends were cut back, 2 bases at V and 3 bases at J, with 8 bases in the middle. The CDR3 runs to 13 residues. Here the CDR3 reads CASSESNGYEQYF. Written as DNA, the CDR3 is TGTGCCAGCAGTGAAAGTAACGGCTACGAGCAGTACTTC.

This clone was counted once. V usage is TRBV12-2 and J usage is TRBJ2-3; the table gives TRBD2 as D, unverified against the DNA. TRBV12-2 has pseudogene status. This CDR3 is 14 amino acids long. The CDR3 DNA sequence: TGTGCAAGTCGCCCCCGGGACTTCACAGATACGCAGTATTTT. Residues: CASRPRDFTDTQYF.

V is TRBV7-3 and J is TRBJ2-5, with 8 bases identical to TRBD2. Trimming cost V 2 bases and J 2 bases; bases outside gene matches: 10. The CDR3 has 17 amino acids. Germline V gene sequence: CDR1 SGHTA, CDR2 FQGTGA. Written as DNA, the CDR3 is TGTGCCAGCAGCTTAGAGGGCGGTAGCGGGGAGCAAGAGACCCAGTACTTC. Residues: CASSLEGGSGEQETQYF.

V usage is TRBV7-8 and J usage is TRBJ1-6, with TRBD1 identical over 7 bases. Trimming at V came to 6 bases and at J to 10 bases, leaving 6 bases not matched to a gene. From germline, CDR1 is SGHVS and CDR2 FQNEAQ. CDR3 length: 13 residues. The CDR3 sequence: CASRSGGGSPLHF. CDR3 nucleotides: TGTGCCAGCAGGTCAGGGGGAGGATCACCCCTCCACTTT.

The sample holds one count of this clone. The chain combines TRBV29-1 with TRBJ2-3; 8 bases are a match to TRBD1. The CDR3 runs to 13 residues. The germline V gene has CDR1 SQVTM and CDR2 ANQGSEA. V dropped 3 bases and J dropped 1; count of bases not matched to a gene: 0. CDR3 sequence: CSVETGGTDTQYF. CDR3 DNA: TGCAGCGTTGAGACAGGGGGCACAGATACGCAGTATTTT.

The chain uses TRBV4-3 and TRBJ1-2, with TRBD1 matching over 8 bases. From germline, CDR1 is LGHNA and CDR2 YSLEER. The CDR3 length is 16 residues. V gave up 2 bases and J gave up 7 bases; unmatched junction bases: 12. The CDR3, as DNA: TGCGCCAGCAGCCAAACCGCGACAGGGGCTAGAGGTGGCTACACCTTC. This gives the protein CASSQTATGARGGYTF.

The V and J genes are TRBV7-2 and TRBJ1-3; 8 nucleotides match TRBD1. The CDR3 consists of 16 residues. Germline V gene lookup returns CDR1 SGHTA and CDR2 FQGNSA. The trim removed 1 base at V and 1 base at J, leaving 3 bases unmatched. CDR3 in DNA: TGTGCCAGCAGCTTAGTCGGACAGGGTTCTGGAAACACCATATATTTT. Residues: CASSLVGQGSGNTIYF.

The gene calls are TRBV6-1 and TRBJ1-5, with D uncertain. The ends were cut back, 7 bases at V and 13 bases at J, with 17 bases in the middle. This CDR3 region has 12 residues. Germline loops: CDR1 MNHNS, CDR2 SASEGT. The CDR3 protein is CASTFLPGKQHF. DNA of the CDR3: TGTGCCAGCACGTTTCTTCCGGGAAAACAGCATTTT.

Only a few counts were recorded for this clone. This chain links TRBV4-2 with TRBJ2-4; 9 nucleotides match TRBD1. Germline CDR1 and CDR2: LGHNA and YNFKEQ. V trimming: 4 bases; J trimming: 7 bases; junction bases outside the gene matches: 11. The CDR3 is made up of 16 amino acids. This CDR3 is CASSLGRKQGANIQYF. CDR3 nucleotide sequence: TGTGCCAGCAGCCTCGGAAGGAAACAGGGGGCGAACATTCAGTACTTC.

The chain joins TRBV7-3 to TRBJ2-2, with TRBD1 matching 8 bases. Germline V gene lookup returns CDR1 SGHTA and CDR2 FQGTGA. The CDR3 runs 15 residues. With V trimmed by 4 bases and J by 4 bases, 5 bases remained unmatched. This chain's CDR3 is CASSSGQGSTGELFF. CDR3 coding DNA: TGTGCCAGCAGCTCCGGACAGGGAAGCACCGGGGAGCTGTTTTTT.

This chain joins TRBV19 and TRBJ1-1; 8 bases match TRBD1. Germline V gene data show CDR1 as LNHDA and CDR2 as SQIVND (reference sequence). J gave up 5 bases and V 5 bases, and 19 bases lay outside the gene matches. The CDR3 length is 18 residues. The DNA of the CDR3 is TGTGCCAGTAGTCCCAAGAGGGGAACGGGCAGGGGGCAAACTGAAGCTTTCTTT. Protein product: CASSPKRGTGRGQTEAFF. The full variable domain, rest sourced from reference TRBV19 and TRBJ1-1, is DGGITQSPKYLFRKEGQNVTLSCEQNLNHDAMYWYRQDPGQGLRLIYYSQIVNDFQKGDIAEGYSVSREKKESFPLTVTSAQKNPTAFYLCASSPKRGTGRGQTEAFFGQGTRLTVV.

This clone was picked up a small number of times. The chain uses TRBV2 and TRBJ1-5; TRBD1 might be the D (5 bases). Germline CDR1 and CDR2: SNHLY and FYNNEI. V was trimmed by 4 bases and J by 16 bases, leaving 14 bases between them. CDR3 length: 11 amino acids. This chain's CDR3 is CASSGQYLSHF. As DNA, the CDR3 is TGTGCCAGCAGTGGACAGTACCTTAGCCATTTT.

A word on this clone: One junction end disagrees with the germline gene, perhaps due to a read error. CDR3 amino acids: CVSSVGLGRAEVYNEQFF. CDR3 nucleotide sequence: TGCGTCAGCAGCGTAGGACTAGGAAGGGCGGAGGTTTACAATGAGCAGTTCTTC. The J gene is TRBJ2-1, the V gene TRBV5-1; 7 nucleotides match TRBD2. Looked up from germline, CDR1 is SGHRS and CDR2 is YFSETQ. The CDR3 covers 18 residues.

The CDR3 here is CASRDWTSGQETQYF. The CDR3 DNA reads TGTGCCAGCAGGGACTGGACTAGCGGACAAGAGACCCAGTACTTC. The rearrangement links TRBV2 to TRBJ2-5; 10 bases match TRBD2. The germline CDR1 and CDR2 sequences are SNHLY and FYNNEI. The CDR3 loop spans 15 amino acids. The V and J ends lost 6 bases and 2 bases, in that order; junction bases with no gene match: 6.

V and J are TRBV7-6 and TRBJ2-7; 8 bases fit TRBD1. The V gene end was trimmed by 3 bases and the J gene end by 4 bases; junction bases not matched to a gene: 2. The CDR3 extends over 13 amino acids. Germline CDR1 SGHVS, CDR2 FNYEAQ. CDR3 region: CASSFGQGYEQYF. As DNA, the CDR3 is TGTGCCAGCAGCTTCGGACAGGGTTACGAGCAGTACTTC.

The chain employs TRBV7-6 and TRBJ2-7; D may be TRBD1 (6 bases). The V end was cut by 1 base, the J end by 3 bases, with 7 bases between. Looked up from germline, CDR1 is SGHVS and CDR2 is FNYEAQ. This CDR3 has 13 amino acids. The CDR3 coding sequence is TGTGCCAGCAGCTTAGGCAGGGGCTACGAGCAGTACTTC. This encodes CASSLGRGYEQYF. Drawing the rest from reference TRBV7-6 and TRBJ2-7, the complete variable domain is GAGVSQSPRYKVTKRGQDVALRCDPISGHVSLYWYRQALGQGPEFLTYFNYEAQQDKSGLPNDRFSAERPEGSISTLTIQRTEQRDSAMYRCASSLGRGYEQYFGPGTRLTVT.

This clone has more than one count but fewer than ten. J is TRBJ1-4 and V is TRBV30; perhaps TRBD1 as D (6 bases). Germline V gives CDR1 GTSNPN, CDR2 SVGIG (reference sequence). The CDR3 is 13 residues long. V was cut by 0 bases and J by 12 bases, with 14 bases left in between. The CDR3 DNA reads as TGTGCCTGGAGTGTAAGTCGGGACACGCAACTGTTTTTT. Encoded protein: CAWSVSRDTQLFF.

The chain couples TRBV7-9 to TRBJ1-1; possibly TRBD1 for D (5 bases). Germline V CDR1 and CDR2: SEHNR, FQNEAQ (reference sequence). V lost 8 bases and J lost 1, with 8 bases in between. This CDR3 is built from 12 residues. CDR3 sequence: CASRGENTEAFF. The CDR3 DNA is TGTGCCAGCCGGGGGGAGAACACTGAAGCTTTCTTT.

The chain's CDR3 is CASSLVDLRGLGRVYEQYF. CDR3 coding DNA: TGTGCCAGCAGCTTAGTGGATCTAAGGGGACTTGGGAGGGTCTACGAGCAGTACTTC. The genes are TRBV11-2 and TRBJ2-7; 7 bases match TRBD2. The trim removed 1 base at V and 3 bases at J, leaving 18 bases unmatched. The germline CDR1 and CDR2 sequences are SGHAT and FQNNGV. This CDR3 contains 19 residues. Full variable domain (outside the CDR3, taken from reference TRBV11-2 and TRBJ2-7): EAGVAQSPRYKIIEKRQSVAFWCNPISGHATLYWYQQILGQGPKLLIQFQNNGVVDDSQLPKDRFSAERLKGVDSTLKIQPAKLEDSAVYLCASSLVDLRGLGRVYEQYFGPGTRLTVT.

This clone has a handful of counts. This chain links TRBV10-2 with TRBJ1-5; weak D call: TRBD1 (5 bases). Per germline, CDR1 WSHSY and CDR2 SAAADI. Trimming removed 0 bases at V and 0 bases at J, with 9 bases between. This CDR3 region has 16 residues. The CDR3 coding sequence is TGCGCCAGCAGTGAGTCCTGGGGCGATAGCAATCAGCCCCAGCATTTT. Amino acid sequence: CASSESWGDSNQPQHF.

V gene TRBV7-8 combines with J gene TRBJ1-1, with unresolved D. V was clipped by 4 bases and J by 11 bases, with 17 bases between them. The germline V gene has CDR1 SGHVS and CDR2 FQNEAQ. The CDR3 length is 13 residues. The CDR3 is CASSYFATNEAFF. CDR3 sequence (DNA): TGTGCCAGCAGCTATTTTGCCACGAACGAGGCTTTCTTT. Based on the CDR3 plus reference TRBV7-8 and TRBJ1-1, the full variable domain is GAGVSQSPRYKVAKRGQDVALRCDPISGHVSLFWYQQALGQGPEFLTYFQNEAQLDKSGLPSDRFFAERPEGSVSTLKIQRTQQEDSAVYLCASSYFATNEAFFGQGTRLTVV.

Comments on this clone: Distinct nucleotide sequences in the sample also encode this CDR3. The V and J genes are TRBV28 and TRBJ2-7, with a tentative D call TRBD1 (5 bases). The CDR3 loop spans 12 amino acids. The V gene's germline CDR1 is MDHEN and CDR2 SYDVKM. Deletions cut 5 bases from V and 5 bases from J, with 10 bases between. Written as DNA, the CDR3 is TGTGCCAGCAGTCAGGGAAGTAACGAGCAGTACTTC. Translated, it gives CASSQGSNEQYF.

A single count supports this clone. The gene calls are TRBV9 and TRBJ2-3; D possibly corresponds to TRBD2 (6 bases). Trimming took off 2 bases at V and 6 bases at J, with 25 bases between the two ends. CDR3 length: 18 amino acids. Germline CDR1 SGDLS, CDR2 YYNGEE. Here the CDR3 reads CASSVDDGTPKSGDTQYF. The CDR3 coding sequence is TGTGCCAGCAGCGTTGATGACGGGACGCCCAAGAGCGGGGATACGCAGTATTTT.